This is a list of T cell receptor beta chains from one sample in a study of CD8+ T cells in alopecia areata. The method was immunoSEQ multiplex PCR; TCRdb's version includes in-frame clones alone and lacks a portion of them. The sample records around 140,000 clones, around 60% being singletons. Sequencing used CD4+ T cells sorted from blood, obtained at week 0. These receptors were obtained from a human donor with alopecia areata. Each CDR3 is given with its conserved first and last residue. D genes are given only for firm matches. The size entry is marked missing in some rows and otherwise reads once, few, many or a size class.

>TRBJ2-7|TRBD1|few|TRBV6-5
TGTGCCAGCAGTTACCCAAACAGGGGATCCTCCTACGAGCAGTACTTC
CASSYPNRGSSYEQYF
>TRBJ1-2|.|.|TRBV5-1
TGCGCCAGCAGCCCCCGGGGAAAGGAATCGGAGGGGGGCTACACCTTC
CASSPRGKESEGGYTF
>TRBJ2-7|TRBD2|.|TRBV6-6
TGTGCCAGCAGTTACTCTTTAGCGGGGGGGCTCTACGAGCAGTACTTC
CASSYSLAGGLYEQYF
>TRBJ2-3|.|.|TRBV5-1
TGCGCCAGCAGCTCCGAGGGGGGGGATACGCAGTATTTT
CASSSEGGDTQYF
>TRBJ1-6|TRBD1|.|TRBV5-6
TGTGCCAGCAGCGGACAGGTTGGTTCACCCCTCCACTTT
CASSGQVGSPLHF
>TRBJ2-7|.|.|TRBV10-3
TGTGCCATCAGTGAGCCGATTAACGAGCAGTACTTC
CAISEPINEQYF
>TRBJ2-5|.|few|TRBV21-1
TGTGCCAGCACACCGGGGGACCAAGAGACCCAGTACTTC
CASTPGDQETQYF
>TRBJ2-7|.|few|TRBV7-2
TGTGCCAGCAGCTTAGCTGAGGCCTACGAGCAGTACTTC
CASSLAEAYEQYF
>TRBJ2-1|.|.|TRBV7-9
TGTGCCAGCAGCTTAAGCACATCGGGAAATGAGCAGTTCTTC
CASSLSTSGNEQFF
>TRBJ1-1|.|few|TRBV2
TGTGCCAGCAGTGAACAGGGAGACACTGAAGCTTTCTTT
CASSEQGDTEAFF
>TRBJ1-1|.|.|TRBV2
TGTGCCAGCAGGTATTCTACTGGGGAAAATGCTTTCTTT
CASRYSTGENAFF
>TRBJ2-2|.|few|TRBV19
TGTGCCAGTAGCCGCGAGGGAACCGGGGAGCTGTTTTTT
CASSREGTGELFF
>TRBJ2-7|TRBD2|.|TRBV7-2
TGTGCCAGCAGCTTCCGGGGGGACGAGCAGTACTTC
CASSFRGDEQYF
>TRBJ1-4|.|few|TRBV4-2
TGTGCCAGCAGCCAACGTCACGGGGGAAGGGGTGAAAAACTGTTTTTT
CASSQRHGGRGEKLFF
>TRBJ2-3|TRBD2|.|TRBV30
TGTGCCTGGACTCGGGAGGGACTCACAGATACGCAGTATTTT
CAWTREGLTDTQYF
>TRBJ1-1|TRBD1|.|TRBV18
TGTGCCAGCTTGATGACAGGGGGAACTGAAGCTCTCTTT
CASLMTGGTEALF
>TRBJ2-7|.|.|TRBV7-7
TGTGCTAGCAGCTCTCAGTGGGGAAACGAGCAGTACTTC
CASSSQWGNEQYF
>TRBJ2-7|TRBD1|.|TRBV5-1
TGCGCCAGCAGCCCAGGGGGTAGGAGCTACGAGCAGTACTTC
CASSPGGRSYEQYF
>TRBJ2-3|TRBD1|few|TRBV15
TGTGCCACCAGCAGGACACCGGGACAGGGGGCAGATACGCAGTATTTT
CATSRTPGQGADTQYF
>TRBJ2-1|.|few|TRBV30
TGTGCCTGGAGTGACCAGTCGAATGAGCAGTTCTTC
CAWSDQSNEQFF
>TRBJ2-5|TRBD2|.|TRBV5-1
TGCGCCAGCTCCCTAGCGGCGAGCCAAGAGACCCAGTACTTC
CASSLAASQETQYF
>TRBJ2-4|TRBD2|few|TRBV11-2
TGTGCCAGCAGCTTTAGCGGGGGAGGCATTCAGTACTTC
CASSFSGGGIQYF
>TRBJ2-7|TRBD1|.|TRBV25-1
TGTGCCAGCAGTGCCCAGACAGGGGGCTACGAGCAGTACTTC
CASSAQTGGYEQYF
>TRBJ2-7|.|.|TRBV5-1
TGCGCCAGCAGCTCGAGGGGAATATACTCATACGAGCAGTACTTC
CASSSRGIYSYEQYF
>TRBJ2-5|TRBD1|.|TRBV30
TGTGCCTGGAGTTCGACAGGGGGCTCCGAGACCCAGTACTTC
CAWSSTGGSETQYF
>TRBJ2-1|.|.|TRBV6-5
TGTGCCAGCAGTCGACACCGCTCCTACAATGAGCAGTTCTTC
CASSRHRSYNEQFF